Listed below are T cell receptor beta chains from one sample, sequenced in a study of blood T cell repertoires in COVID-19. Libraries were prepared by immunoSEQ multiplex PCR; TCRdb keeps only in-frame clonotypes and omits some of them. The repertoire holds a few hundred thousand clones, with about 88% as singletons. The sample comprised peripheral blood. The receptors derive from a woman aged 55-75 years with COVID-19, enrolled during active disease. Both conserved end residues are part of each CDR3. D genes are given only for firm matches. Some rows mark clone size as missing; the rest say once, few, many or name a class of expanded clone.

V gene	D gene	J gene	clone size	CDR3 protein	CDR3 DNA
TRBV6-6	TRBD1	TRBJ2-5	.	CASRHGGTGEETQYF	TGTGCCAGCAGACACGGGGGGACAGGGGAGGAGACCCAGTACTTC
TRBV7-6	TRBD2	TRBJ2-3	.	CASSLVAGSTDTQYF	TGTGCCAGCAGCTTAGTAGCGGGAAGCACAGATACGCAGTATTTT
TRBV6-5	.	TRBJ1-2	.	CASSPNSYGYTF	TGTGCCAGCAGTCCCAACAGTTATGGCTACACCTTC
TRBV6-5	.	TRBJ1-1	.	CASSYSGGGTEAFF	TGTGCCAGCAGTTACTCGGGGGGAGGCACTGAAGCTTTCTTT
TRBV5-4	.	TRBJ2-5	once	CASSLRGGAGETQYF	TGTGCCAGCAGCTTGAGGGGCGGGGCGGGGGAGACCCAGTACTTC
TRBV18	TRBD1	TRBJ1-3	.	CASSPRDSASGNTIYF	TGTGCCAGCTCACCTAGGGACAGTGCTTCTGGAAACACCATATATTTT
TRBV19	TRBD2	TRBJ2-7	.	CASSIGGLVYEQYF	TGTGCCAGTAGTATCGGGGGACTAGTCTACGAGCAGTACTTC
TRBV5-1	.	TRBJ1-4	.	CASSRGEGGNEKLFF	TGCGCCAGCAGTAGAGGGGAGGGCGGTAATGAAAAACTGTTTTTT
TRBV6-1	.	TRBJ1-5	.	CASSESVSSTRPQHF	TGTGCCAGCAGTGAATCTGTGTCCAGTACCCGGCCCCAGCATTTT
TRBV19	.	TRBJ1-2	.	CASSEITGWGDYGYTF	TGTGCCAGTAGCGAGATAACGGGATGGGGAGACTATGGCTACACCTTC